A selection of T cell receptor beta chains follows, all from one sample in a study of T cells of healthy individuals. TCRdb called the 5' RACE reads again in MiXCR, with one record for every CDR3 protein. In the table there are tens of thousands of distinct CDR3 sequences, about 5% of which are singletons. Receptors were obtained from a female donor in good health. CDR3s include the opening cysteine and the closing phenylalanine or tryptophan. D genes are given only for firm matches. Part of the rows lack a size; the others show once, few, many or a class for expanded clones.

cdr3_nt | cdr3_aa | d_call | j_call | v_call | clone_size
TGTGCCACCTCAGGCGGACAGGGAGCAGATACGCAGTATTTT | CATSGGQGADTQYF | TRBD1 | TRBJ2-3 | TRBV10-3 | many
TGTGCCAGCAGGGGGGGACTAGCGGGGGCCTCCAATGAGCAGTTCTTC | CASRGGLAGASNEQFF | TRBD2 | TRBJ2-1 | TRBV28 | NA
TGTGCCAGTAGTACTACAGGGGTACCTGGAAACACCATATATTTT | CASSTTGVPGNTIYF | TRBD1 | TRBJ1-3 | TRBV19 | many
TGTGCCAGCAGCCCAGCGGGGACAACCTACGAGCAGTACTTC | CASSPAGTTYEQYF | NA | TRBJ2-7 | TRBV11-2 | many
TGTGCCAGCAGCCAAGATATAGGTAGCAGCTATGGCTACACCTTC | CASSQDIGSSYGYTF | NA | TRBJ1-2 | TRBV14 | NA
TGCAGTGCTAGCCCCTCGTGGGGGGGAACTGAAGCTTTCTTT | CSASPSWGGTEAFF | NA | TRBJ1-1 | TRBV20-1 | few
TGTGCCAGCAGTTTCAGGGGCTGGGAAAAACTGTTTTTT | CASSFRGWEKLFF | NA | TRBJ1-4 | TRBV28 | few
TGCGCCAGCAGCCAAGCTCATATGACCGCGGGAGAAAGGAATGAGCAGTTCTTC | CASSQAHMTAGERNEQFF | TRBD2 | TRBJ2-1 | TRBV4-3 | many
TGTGCCAGCAGTCTCTTCCCGGGAGGAGTGAACACTGAAGCTTTCTTT | CASSLFPGGVNTEAFF | NA | TRBJ1-1 | TRBV28 | NA
TGTGCCAGCCTTTACCAGGGTTCGCAGACCCAGTACTTC | CASLYQGSQTQYF | NA | TRBJ2-5 | TRBV28 | many
TGCGCCAGCAGCTCCTTAGCGGGAGCCTACGATGAGCAGTTCTTC | CASSSLAGAYDEQFF | TRBD2 | TRBJ2-1 | TRBV5-1 | many
TGCAGTGCTAGAGATTCGGGCGGACAGGACTATGGCTACACCTTC | CSARDSGGQDYGYTF | TRBD1 | TRBJ1-2 | TRBV20-1 | many
TGTGCCTGGATTCGGACAGGGCGGCACACTGAAGCTTTCTTT | CAWIRTGRHTEAFF | TRBD1 | TRBJ1-1 | TRBV30 | many
TGTGCCAGCTCACCCCGGGACAATTCGCCCCAGCATTTT | CASSPRDNSPQHF | NA | TRBJ1-5 | TRBV18 | few
TGTGCCGCCTCCCGGGGCAGTTTAGATAGTTACGAGCAGTACTTC | CAASRGSLDSYEQYF | NA | TRBJ2-7 | TRBV27 | few
TGTGCCAGCTCACCACGGGACACCGGGGAGCTGTTTTTT | CASSPRDTGELFF | NA | TRBJ2-2 | TRBV18 | NA
TGTGCCAGTAGTTCGGGACTAGCGGGAGTGTACGAGCAGTACTTC | CASSSGLAGVYEQYF | TRBD2 | TRBJ2-7 | TRBV19 | many
TGTGCCAGCTCACCACCGAACAATCAGCCCCAGCATTTT | CASSPPNNQPQHF | NA | TRBJ1-5 | TRBV18 | NA
TGTGCCAGTAGTACCCTGGGGGGGCCGGACACTGAAGCTTTCTTT | CASSTLGGPDTEAFF | NA | TRBJ1-1 | TRBV19 | many